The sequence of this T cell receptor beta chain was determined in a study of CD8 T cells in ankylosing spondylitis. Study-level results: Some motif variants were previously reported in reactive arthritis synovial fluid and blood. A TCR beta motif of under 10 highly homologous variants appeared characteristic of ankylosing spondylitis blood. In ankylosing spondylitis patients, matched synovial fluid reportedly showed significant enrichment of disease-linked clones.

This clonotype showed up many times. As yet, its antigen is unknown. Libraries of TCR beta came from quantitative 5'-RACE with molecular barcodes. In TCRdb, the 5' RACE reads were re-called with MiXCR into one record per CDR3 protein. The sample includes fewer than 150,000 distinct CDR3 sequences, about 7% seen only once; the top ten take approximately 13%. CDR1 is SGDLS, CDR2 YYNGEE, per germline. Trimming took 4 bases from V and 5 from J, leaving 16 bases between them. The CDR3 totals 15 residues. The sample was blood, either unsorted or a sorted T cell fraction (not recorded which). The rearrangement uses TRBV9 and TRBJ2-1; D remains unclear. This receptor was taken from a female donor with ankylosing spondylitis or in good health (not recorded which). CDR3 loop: CASSPGPAPDNEQFF. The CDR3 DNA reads TGTGCCAGCAGCCCCGGACCCGCCCCAGACAATGAGCAGTTCTTC. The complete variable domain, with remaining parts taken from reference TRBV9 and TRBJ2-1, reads DSGVTQTPKHLITATGQRVTLRCSPRSGDLSVYWYQQSLDQGLQFLIQYYNGEERAKGNILERFSAQQFPDLHSELNLSSLELGDSALYFCASSPGPAPDNEQFFGPGTRLTVL.